Below, one TCR beta chain is given with its context. This entry comes from a study of T cell responses to AZD1222 COVID-19 vaccine. The data were produced by immunoSEQ multiplex PCR, yet TCRdb's version contains in-frame clones alone and is incomplete. The sample carries around 99,000 clones, about nine tenths recorded once. Per the germline V gene, CDR1 is SGHDN and CDR2 is FVKESK. The CDR3 is made up of 11 amino acids. V was shortened by 1 base and J by 7 bases, with 4 bases between the two germline ends. The chain uses TRBV14 and TRBJ1-1; D is uncertain. Sample: peripheral blood, taken 28 days after the second AZD1222 dose. This receptor was obtained from an adult who received the AZD1222 COVID-19 vaccine. CDR3 coding DNA: TGTGCCAGCAGCCAAGTCTATGAAGCTTTCTTT. Translating it yields CASSQVYEAFF.